This TCR beta chain was recorded in a study of identical twins. Study outcomes and limitations: Memory repertoires showed no such pattern, whereas abundant cord blood beta clonotypes carried fewer insertions.

Unique molecular identifiers were present on cDNA, and template switching added a universal primer site. TCRdb re-called the 5' RACE reads with MiXCR, one entry per CDR3 protein. The sample lists 700,000 to 950,000 distinct CDR3 sequences; approximately 13% were seen once. Among all donors, each was a healthy Caucasian. The germline V and J ends were trimmed by 6 bases and 1 base, with 21 bases remaining between them. This CDR3 has 17 residues. The V gene's germline CDR1 is ENHRY and CDR2 SYGVKD. There are a few counts of this clonotype. What it binds is unknown. The data were also submitted as part of a second study, on yellow fever vaccine responses in identical twins.

The chain combines TRBV10-3 with TRBJ1-1; maybe TRBD1 (5 bases). The source material was PBMCs. The sequence came from a woman under 30 in good health. The CDR3 loop reads CAISKPPKDSWNTEAFF. The CDR3 region has the DNA TGTGCCATCAGCAAACCTCCCAAAGACAGTTGGAACACTGAAGCTTTCTTT.